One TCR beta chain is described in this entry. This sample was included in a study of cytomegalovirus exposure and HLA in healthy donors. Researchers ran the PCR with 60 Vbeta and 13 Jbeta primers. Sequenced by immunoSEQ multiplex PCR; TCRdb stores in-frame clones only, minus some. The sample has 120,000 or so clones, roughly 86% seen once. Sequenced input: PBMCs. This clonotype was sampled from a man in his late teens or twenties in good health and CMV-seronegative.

The chain's CDR3 is CASSFSDTQYF. The DNA of the CDR3 is TGTGCCAGCAGCTTCTCAGATACGCAGTATTTT. This chain links TRBV7-3 with TRBJ2-3; D gene ambiguous. The CDR3 runs to 11 residues. V was trimmed by 3 bases and J by 4 bases, leaving 2 bases between them. In germline, CDR1 is SGHTA, CDR2 FQGTGA.